This T cell receptor (beta chain) comes out of a study of shared clonotypes between healthy human individuals. This CDR3 contains 15 residues. V lost 2 bases to trimming and J lost 3 bases, with 14 bases between them. The germline V gene encodes CDR1 MNHEY and CDR2 SMNVEV (reference sequence). The genomic DNA of each subset was split evenly across several immunoSEQ plates. Clones were read by immunoSEQ multiplex PCR, and TCRdb kept only the in-frame ones, dropping some. The data show about 2.1 million clones, with just under 95% seen just once and less than 2% held by the top ten. The table lists this clone with a count of one. The antigen is not known. Whole-study findings and limits: Sampling included only blood; tissue repertoires likely differ. Between a handful of donors, naive CD4 clonotypes were shared at a level of approximately 5%.

As defined, naive CD8 cells were CD45RO-negative and positively selected for CCR7, with terminally differentiated effector memory CD45RA+ cells excluded. The clonotype originates from a man younger than 30 in good health. Some clones in this sample may be carry-over from other donors' samples. Sequenced sample: naive CD8+ T cells from PBMCs. The chain is built from TRBV27 and TRBJ2-7, with D unclear. CDR3 sequence: CASSLRAASFYEQYF. DNA of the CDR3: TGTGCCAGCAGTTTAAGGGCAGCTTCTTTCTACGAGCAGTACTTC.